This T cell receptor beta chain was documented in a study of cytomegalovirus exposure and HLA in healthy donors. Study-level background: Per a later analysis, the approximately 620 first-cohort and 110 or so validation repertoires shared one platform.

The CDR3 extends over 14 amino acids. Trimming removed 5 bases from V and 5 bases from J; junction bases left unmatched: 11. Looked up from germline, CDR1 is GTSNPN and CDR2 is SVGIG (reference sequence). General observations from the study: The dataset shows that most TCR sequences were rare, while some public TCRs occurred in many donors. Specificity of a few CMV-associated chains for CMV antigens was verified in vitro.

For this clone: The antigen is unknown.

Generated by immunoSEQ multiplex PCR, the TCRdb table keeps only in-frame clones and is missing some. The sample holds tens of thousands of clones, over 85% seen once. This TCR was recovered from a man aged 18 to 29 in good health and CMV-seropositive. The V call is TRBV30, the J call TRBJ2-7; 8 bases agree with TRBD1. Sequencing was done on a sample of PBMCs. This CDR3 reads CAWEFRQGPDEQYF. The CDR3 bases are TGTGCCTGGGAGTTTCGACAGGGGCCCGACGAGCAGTACTTC.